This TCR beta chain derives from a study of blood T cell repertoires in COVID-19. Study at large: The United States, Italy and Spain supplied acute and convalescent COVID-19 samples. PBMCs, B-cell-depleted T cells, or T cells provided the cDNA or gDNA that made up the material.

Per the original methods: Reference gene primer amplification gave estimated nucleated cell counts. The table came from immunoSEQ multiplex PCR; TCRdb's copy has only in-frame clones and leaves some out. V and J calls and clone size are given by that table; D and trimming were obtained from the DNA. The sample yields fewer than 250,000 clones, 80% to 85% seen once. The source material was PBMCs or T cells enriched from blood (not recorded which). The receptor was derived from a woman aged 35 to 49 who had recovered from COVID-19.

Here the CDR3 reads CATSHGTGYERRRGELFF. In nucleotides, the CDR3 is TGTGCCACCAGTCACGGGACAGGGTATGAAAGGAGGCGGGGGGAGCTGTTTTTT. This chain connects TRBV24-1 to TRBJ2-2; 9 bases agree with TRBD1. The CDR3 extends over 18 amino acids. Germline V lookup: CDR1 KGHDR, CDR2 SFDVKD. V shed 6 bases and J 8 bases; nucleotides not matched to a gene: 18.